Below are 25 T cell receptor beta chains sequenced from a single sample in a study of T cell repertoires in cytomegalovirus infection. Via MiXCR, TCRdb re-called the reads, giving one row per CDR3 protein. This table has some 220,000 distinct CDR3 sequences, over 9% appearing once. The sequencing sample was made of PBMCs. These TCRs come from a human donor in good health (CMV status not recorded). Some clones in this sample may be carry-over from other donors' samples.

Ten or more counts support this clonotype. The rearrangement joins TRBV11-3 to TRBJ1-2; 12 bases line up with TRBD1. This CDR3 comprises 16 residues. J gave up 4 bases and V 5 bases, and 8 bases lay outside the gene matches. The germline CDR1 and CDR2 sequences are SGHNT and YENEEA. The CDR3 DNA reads TGTGCCAGCAGCCCGCCGGGACAGGGGGCTATCTATGGCTACACCTTC. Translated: CASSPPGQGAIYGYTF. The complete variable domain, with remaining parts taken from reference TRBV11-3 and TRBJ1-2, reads EAGVVQSPRYKIIEKKQPVAFWCNPISGHNTLYWYLQNLGQGPELLIRYENEEAVDDSQLPKDRFSAERLKGVDSTLKIQPAELGDSAVYLCASSPPGQGAIYGYTFGSGTRLTVV.

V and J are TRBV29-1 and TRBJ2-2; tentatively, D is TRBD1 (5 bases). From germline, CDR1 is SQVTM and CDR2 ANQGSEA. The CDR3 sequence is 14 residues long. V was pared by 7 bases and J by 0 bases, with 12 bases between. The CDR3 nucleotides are TGCAGCGCAGGACATGAAACGAACACCGGGGAGCTGTTTTTT. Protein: CSAGHETNTGELFF.

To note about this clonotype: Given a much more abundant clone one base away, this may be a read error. The chain's CDR3 is CASSISGLETQYF. In nucleotides, the CDR3 is TGTGCCAGCAGCATAAGCGGGTTGGAGACCCAGTACTTC. The chain recombines TRBV7-9 with TRBJ2-5, with D maybe TRBD2 (6 bases). Trimming cost V 5 bases and J 5 bases, with 12 bases left between them. The CDR3 has 13 amino acids. In germline, CDR1 is SEHNR, CDR2 FQNEAQ (reference sequence). Variable domain in full (rest from reference TRBV7-9 and TRBJ2-5): DTGVSQNPRHKITKRGQNVTFRCDPISEHNRLYWYRQTLGQGPEFLTYFQNEAQLEKSRLLSDRFSAERPKGSFSTLEIQRTEQGDSAMYLCASSISGLETQYFGPGTRLLVL.

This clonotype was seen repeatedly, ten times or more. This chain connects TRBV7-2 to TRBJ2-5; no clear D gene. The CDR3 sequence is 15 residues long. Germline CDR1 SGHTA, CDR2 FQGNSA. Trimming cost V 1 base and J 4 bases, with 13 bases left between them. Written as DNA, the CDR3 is TGTGCCAGCAGCTTAGAATGGGCTAGTAGAGAGACCCAGTACTTC. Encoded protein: CASSLEWASRETQYF. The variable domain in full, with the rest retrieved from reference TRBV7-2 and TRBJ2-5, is GAGVSQSPSNKVTEKGKDVELRCDPISGHTALYWYRQSLGQGLEFLIYFQGNSAPDKSGLPSDRFSAERTGGSVSTLTIQRTQQEDSAVYLCASSLEWASRETQYFGPGTRLLVL.

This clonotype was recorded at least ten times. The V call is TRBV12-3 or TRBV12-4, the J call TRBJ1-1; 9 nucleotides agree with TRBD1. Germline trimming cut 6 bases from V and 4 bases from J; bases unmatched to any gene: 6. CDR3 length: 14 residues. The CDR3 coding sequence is TGTGCCAGCAGCCCTGGGACAGGGATCACTGAAGCTTTCTTT. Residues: CASSPGTGITEAFF.

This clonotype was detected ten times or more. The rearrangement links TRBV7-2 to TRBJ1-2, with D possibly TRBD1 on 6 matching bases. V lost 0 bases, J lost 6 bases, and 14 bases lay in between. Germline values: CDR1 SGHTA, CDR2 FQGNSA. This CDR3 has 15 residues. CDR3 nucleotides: TGTGCCAGCAGCTTAGCGCTAAGGGACACCAATGGCTACACCTTC. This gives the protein CASSLALRDTNGYTF. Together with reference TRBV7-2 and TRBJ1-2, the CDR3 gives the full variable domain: GAGVSQSPSNKVTEKGKDVELRCDPISGHTALYWYRQSLGQGLEFLIYFQGNSAPDKSGLPSDRFSAERTGGSVSTLTIQRTQQEDSAVYLCASSLALRDTNGYTFGSGTRLTVV.

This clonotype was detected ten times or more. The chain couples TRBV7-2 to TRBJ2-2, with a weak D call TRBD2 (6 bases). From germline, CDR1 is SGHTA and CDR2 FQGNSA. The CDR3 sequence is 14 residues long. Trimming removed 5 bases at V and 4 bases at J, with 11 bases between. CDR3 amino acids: CASSQLGGTGELFF. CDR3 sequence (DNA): TGTGCCAGCAGCCAGCTGGGGGGCACCGGGGAGCTGTTTTTT.

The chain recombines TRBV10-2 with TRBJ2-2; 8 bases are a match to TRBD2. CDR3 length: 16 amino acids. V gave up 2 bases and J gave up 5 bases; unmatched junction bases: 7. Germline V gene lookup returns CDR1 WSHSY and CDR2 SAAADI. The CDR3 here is CASSERISGSTGELFF. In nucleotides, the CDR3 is TGCGCCAGCAGTGAGCGGATAAGCGGGAGTACCGGGGAGCTGTTTTTT.

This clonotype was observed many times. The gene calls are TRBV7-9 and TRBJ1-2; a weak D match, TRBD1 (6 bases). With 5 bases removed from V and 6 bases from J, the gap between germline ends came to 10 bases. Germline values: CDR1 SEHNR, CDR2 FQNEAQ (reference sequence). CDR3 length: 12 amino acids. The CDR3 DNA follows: TGTGCCAGCAGCCTTGACAGGAATGGCTACACCTTC. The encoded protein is CASSLDRNGYTF.

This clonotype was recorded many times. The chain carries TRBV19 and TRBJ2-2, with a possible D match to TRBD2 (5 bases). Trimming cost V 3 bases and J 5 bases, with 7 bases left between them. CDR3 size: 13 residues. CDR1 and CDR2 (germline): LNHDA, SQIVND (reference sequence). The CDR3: CASSISGTGELFF. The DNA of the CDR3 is TGTGCCAGTAGTATCTCGGGAACCGGGGAGCTGTTTTTT.

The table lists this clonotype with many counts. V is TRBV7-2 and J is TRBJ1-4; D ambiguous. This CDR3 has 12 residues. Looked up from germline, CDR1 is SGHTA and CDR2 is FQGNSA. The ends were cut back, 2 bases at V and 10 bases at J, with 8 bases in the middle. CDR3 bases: TGTGCCAGCAGCTTATCGGAGGCAAAACTGTTTTTT. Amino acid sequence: CASSLSEAKLFF.

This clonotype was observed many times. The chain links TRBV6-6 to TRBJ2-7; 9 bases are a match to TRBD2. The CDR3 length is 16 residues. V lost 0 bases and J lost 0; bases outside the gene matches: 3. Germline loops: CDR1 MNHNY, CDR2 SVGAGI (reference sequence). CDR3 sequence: CASSYSVAGDSYEQYF. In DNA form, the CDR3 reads TGTGCCAGCAGTTACTCAGTAGCGGGGGACTCCTACGAGCAGTACTTC.

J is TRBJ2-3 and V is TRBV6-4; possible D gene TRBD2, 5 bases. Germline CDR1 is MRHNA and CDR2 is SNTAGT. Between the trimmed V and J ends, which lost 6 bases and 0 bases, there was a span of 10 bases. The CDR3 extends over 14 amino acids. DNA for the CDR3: TGTGCCAGCAGGGAGGCTACCAGCACAGATACGCAGTATTTT. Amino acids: CASREATSTDTQYF.

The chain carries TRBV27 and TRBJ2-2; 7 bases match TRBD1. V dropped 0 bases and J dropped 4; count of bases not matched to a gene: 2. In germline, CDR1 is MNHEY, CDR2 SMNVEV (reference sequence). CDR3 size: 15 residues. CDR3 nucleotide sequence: TGTGCCAGCAGTTTATCCTGGGACAGCACCGGGGAGCTGTTTTTT. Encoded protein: CASSLSWDSTGELFF.

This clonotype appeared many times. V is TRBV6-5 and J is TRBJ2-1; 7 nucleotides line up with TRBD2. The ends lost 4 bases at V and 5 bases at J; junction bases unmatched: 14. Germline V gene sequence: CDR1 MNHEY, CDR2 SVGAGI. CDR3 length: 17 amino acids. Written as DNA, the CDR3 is TGTGCCAGCAGTTCCCCGCTGGTAGCGGGTGTAGACAATGAGCAGTTCTTC. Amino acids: CASSSPLVAGVDNEQFF.

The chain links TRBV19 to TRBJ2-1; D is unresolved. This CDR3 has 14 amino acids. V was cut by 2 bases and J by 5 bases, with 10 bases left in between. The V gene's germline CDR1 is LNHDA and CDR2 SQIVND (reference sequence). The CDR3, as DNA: TGTGCCAGTAGTATATCAACAGCTAACAATGAGCAGTTCTTC. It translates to CASSISTANNEQFF.

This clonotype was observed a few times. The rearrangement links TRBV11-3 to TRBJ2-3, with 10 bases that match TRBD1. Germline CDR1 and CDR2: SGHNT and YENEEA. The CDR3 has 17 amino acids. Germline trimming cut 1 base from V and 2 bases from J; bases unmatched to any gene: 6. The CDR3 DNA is TGTGCCAGCAGCTTAGTACCCGGGACAGGGGTCACAGATACGCAGTATTTT. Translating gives CASSLVPGTGVTDTQYF.

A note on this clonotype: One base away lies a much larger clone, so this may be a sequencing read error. The CDR3 DNA reads as TGTGCCAGCAGCTTAGCGCAGGGGTGGGACACTGAAGCTTTGTTT. Its translation: CASSLAQGWDTEALF. V and J are TRBV7-6 and TRBJ1-1; weak D call: TRBD1 (6 bases). This CDR3 is built from 15 residues. CDR1 is SGHVS and CDR2 is FNYEAQ in the germline V gene.

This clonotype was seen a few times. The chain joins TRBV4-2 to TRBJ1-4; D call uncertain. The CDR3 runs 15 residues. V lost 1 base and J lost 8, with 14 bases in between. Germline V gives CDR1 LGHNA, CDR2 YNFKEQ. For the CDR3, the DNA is TGTGCCAGCAGCCAAGGGGCCCTCCGTGACGAAAAACTGTTTTTT. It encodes CASSQGALRDEKLFF.

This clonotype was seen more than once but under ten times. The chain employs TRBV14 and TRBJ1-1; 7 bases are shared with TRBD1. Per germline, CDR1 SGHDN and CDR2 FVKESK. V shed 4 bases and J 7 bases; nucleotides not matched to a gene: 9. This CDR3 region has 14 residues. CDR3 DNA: TGTGCCAGCAGCCCGATCGACAGGGCCAATGAAGCTTTCTTT. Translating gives CASSPIDRANEAFF.

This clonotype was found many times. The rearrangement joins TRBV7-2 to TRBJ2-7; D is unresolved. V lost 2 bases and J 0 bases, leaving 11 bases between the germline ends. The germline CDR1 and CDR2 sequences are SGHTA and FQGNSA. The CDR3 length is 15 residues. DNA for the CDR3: TGTGCCAGCAGCTTAAACCGGGCGACCTCCTACGAGCAGTACTTC. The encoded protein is CASSLNRATSYEQYF.

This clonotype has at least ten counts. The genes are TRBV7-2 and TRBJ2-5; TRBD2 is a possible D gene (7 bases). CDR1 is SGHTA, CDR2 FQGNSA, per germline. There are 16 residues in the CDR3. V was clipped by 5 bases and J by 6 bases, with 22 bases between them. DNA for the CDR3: TGTGCCAGCAGCGGCGCAGGATCGGGGGGCCGAAAGACCCAGTACTTC. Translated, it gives CASSGAGSGGRKTQYF.

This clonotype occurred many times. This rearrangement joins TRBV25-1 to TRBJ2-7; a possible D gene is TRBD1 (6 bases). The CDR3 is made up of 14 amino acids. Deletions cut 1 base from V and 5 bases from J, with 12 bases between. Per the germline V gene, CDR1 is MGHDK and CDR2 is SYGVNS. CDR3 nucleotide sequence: TGTGCCAGCAGTGAATCCAAGGGGGTTAACGAGCAGTACTTC. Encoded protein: CASSESKGVNEQYF.

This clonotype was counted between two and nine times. The CDR3, as DNA: TGTGCCAGCAACCTGTGGGGGGGGCCCCAGCATTTT. Translation gives CASNLWGGPQHF. The rearrangement uses TRBV6-2 or TRBV6-3 and TRBJ1-5; perhaps TRBD1 as D (5 bases). This CDR3 comprises 12 residues. CDR1 and CDR2 from the germline V gene are MNHEY and SVGEGT. V lost 7 bases to trimming and J lost 9 bases, with 13 bases between them.

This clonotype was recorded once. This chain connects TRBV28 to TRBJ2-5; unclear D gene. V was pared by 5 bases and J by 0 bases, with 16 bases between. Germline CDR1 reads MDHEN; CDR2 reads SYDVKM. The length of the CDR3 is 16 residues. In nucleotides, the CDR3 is TGTGCCAGCAGTCCCGTAAGGGCCCTAAACCAAGAGACCCAGTACTTC. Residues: CASSPVRALNQETQYF.